Reported below is one TCR beta chain. There are many counts of this clonotype. What antigen it recognizes has not been identified. One base away there is no much larger clone; base qualities are not given. Cut back by 6 bases and 6 bases, the V and J ends lie 21 bases apart. The CDR3 runs 14 amino acids, cysteine and phenylalanine included. The CDR3 DNA has 42 bases and is translated from base 1. Via the germline V gene (reference sequence), CDR1 is DFQATT and CDR2 SNEGSKA. The record originates from a study of CD8 T cells in ankylosing spondylitis (dated by TCRdb to about 2017). Notes on the research overall: T cell receptor beta repertoires were profiled in healthy donors and ankylosing spondylitis patients so that disease-linked TCR variants could be found. The full study cohort was made up of over 20 ankylosing spondylitis patients and 108 healthy donors. Peripheral blood samples were taken, and synovial fluid was additionally collected from ankylosing spondylitis patients. Results the study describes overall, beyond this receptor: Some TCR beta motif variants had previously been reported in synovial fluid and blood of reactive arthritis patients, which suggested common disease-initiation mechanisms. A CD8+ phenotype was shown by the disease-linked clones, which were found at relatively low frequencies in peripheral blood. The disease-linked clones were reported to be significantly enriched in matched synovial fluid samples from ankylosing spondylitis patients. Blood from ankylosing spondylitis patients appeared to be characterized by a TCR beta motif made up of several highly homologous amino acid variants.

The sequencing machine was an Illumina HiSeq 2500. Quantitative 5'-RACE with molecular barcodes was the method used to prepare the TCR beta libraries. Per the original workflow: To identify disease-linked TCR variants, a new computational method was used, one built on a probabilistic model of VDJ rearrangement. TCRdb applied fastp at Q25 and MiXCR to the public reads, then kept only in-frame beta chains. CDR3 protein duplicates are merged, each entry listing the most common genes and DNA. These V and J calls are TCRdb output, not the study's own analysis. For this sample there are around 230,000 distinct CDR3 sequences; 8.2% appear just once. Around 4.4% of the sample is in the top ten clones.

The specimen sequenced was blood, either unsorted or a sorted T cell fraction (not recorded which). The chain uses TRBV20-1 and TRBJ2-7; the D gene is perhaps TRBD1, on 6 matching bases. This TCR came from a female donor with ankylosing spondylitis or in good health (not recorded which). The DNA sequence follows: TGCAGTGCAAAGAAACTCCAGGGGTCTCGCGAGCAGTACTTC. Its protein is CSAKKLQGSREQYF.